Sequencing of this T cell receptor (beta chain) was carried out in a study of cytomegalovirus exposure and HLA in healthy donors. Only in-frame clones appear in the TCRdb table, and some are missing; sequencing was by immunoSEQ multiplex PCR. The sample consists of 200,000 or so clones, around 87% of them appearing once. V was trimmed by 0 bases and J by 8 bases, leaving 14 bases between them. This CDR3 region has 15 residues. CDR1 is MGHRA and CDR2 is YSYEKL in the germline V gene. This clonotype was sampled from a woman younger than 30 in good health and CMV-seropositive. This sequence joins TRBV4-1 and TRBJ1-5; D gene unclear. Input material: PBMCs. The CDR3 here is CASSQDSGVGEPQHF. CDR3 nucleotides: TGCGCCAGCAGCCAAGACTCCGGGGTTGGGGAGCCCCAGCATTTT.